This TCR beta chain is drawn from a study of blood T cell repertoires in COVID-19. As for the study in general: Sources were T cells, B-cell-depleted T cells, or PBMCs; the material itself was cDNA or gDNA.

Trimming stripped 5 bases from V and 4 bases from J, with 20 bases between. CDR1 is MNHEY and CDR2 is SMNVEV in the germline V gene (reference sequence). CDR3 length: 16 amino acids. Assay used: immunoSEQ multiplex PCR; TCRdb lists only in-frame clones, some missing. Here the sample spans 400,000 to 500,000 clones, approximately 90% being singletons. Clinical history reported by participants formed the basis on which cohorts were assigned. Exposed participants came across a COVID-19 case within 2 weeks before study entry. This clone was observed once. The material sequenced was PBMCs or T cells enriched from blood (not recorded which). The TCR comes from a woman between 18 and 29 years old who had been exposed to COVID-19. The J gene is TRBJ2-5, the V gene TRBV27, with D possibly matching TRBD1 (5 bases). The CDR3 loop reads CASSPGTGVPGETQYF. CDR3 in DNA: TGTGCCAGCAGTCCAGGTACAGGAGTTCCGGGAGAGACCCAGTACTTC.